The rows below give T cell receptor beta chains drawn from one sample of a study of shared clonotypes between healthy human individuals. TCRdb keeps only in-frame clones here, not all; method: immunoSEQ multiplex PCR. Altogether about 870,000 clones are present, 80% to 95% being singletons, with the ten largest covering less than 25%. Sequenced input: naive CD8+ T cells sorted from blood. The receptors were sampled from a man younger than 40 in good health. Both conserved end residues are part of each CDR3. D genes are given only for firm matches. Clone sizes are given selectively: once, few, many, or a class where the clone is expanded.

cdr3_nt: TGCGCCTACACTGAAGCTTTCTTT
cdr3_aa: CAYTEAFF
cdr3_length: 8
d_call: -
j_call: TRBJ1-1
clone_size: once
v_call: TRBV10-3

cdr3_nt: TGTGCCAGCAGCTTGGCAGGGCCCTGGGCAGCTTTCTTT
cdr3_aa: CASSLAGPWAAFF
cdr3_length: 13
d_call: -
j_call: TRBJ1-1
clone_size: -
v_call: TRBV5-8

cdr3_nt: TGTGCCAGCAGTGAATTTCCAGCCTATGAGCAGTTCTTC
cdr3_aa: CASSEFPAYEQFF
cdr3_length: 13
d_call: -
j_call: TRBJ2-1
clone_size: once
v_call: TRBV6-1

cdr3_nt: TGTGCCAGCGGGACAGGCAATCAGCCCCAGCATTTT
cdr3_aa: CASGTGNQPQHF
cdr3_length: 12
d_call: TRBD1
j_call: TRBJ1-5
clone_size: few
v_call: TRBV25-1

cdr3_nt: TGCGCCAGCAGCCAAGATTTAGCTTCCAATGAGCAGTTCTTC
cdr3_aa: CASSQDLASNEQFF
cdr3_length: 14
d_call: -
j_call: TRBJ2-1
clone_size: -
v_call: TRBV4-3

cdr3_nt: TGTGCCAGCAGTTACTCGGGGGGAGGGGAGCAGTACTTC
cdr3_aa: CASSYSGGGEQYF
cdr3_length: 13
d_call: TRBD2
j_call: TRBJ2-7
clone_size: -
v_call: TRBV6-5

cdr3_nt: TGTGCCAGCAGCCAGTACCCCGGGAACGAGCAGTACTTC
cdr3_aa: CASSQYPGNEQYF
cdr3_length: 13
d_call: -
j_call: TRBJ2-7
clone_size: -
v_call: TRBV5-6

cdr3_nt: TGTGCCAGCAGCTTGGCTTTAAGTGAGACCCAGTACTTC
cdr3_aa: CASSLALSETQYF
cdr3_length: 13
d_call: -
j_call: TRBJ2-5
clone_size: -
v_call: TRBV5-6

cdr3_nt: TGTGCCAGTAGTATCGCCCCAGCGCGGGAACCCTACGAGCAGTACTTC
cdr3_aa: CASSIAPAREPYEQYF
cdr3_length: 16
d_call: -
j_call: TRBJ2-7
clone_size: -
v_call: TRBV19

cdr3_nt: TGTGCCAGTAGTACTAGCGGGGTAAACACAGATACGCAGTATTTT
cdr3_aa: CASSTSGVNTDTQYF
cdr3_length: 15
d_call: TRBD2
j_call: TRBJ2-3
clone_size: -
v_call: TRBV19

cdr3_nt: TGTGCCAGCAGCCCTGGCCGGGGACAGGGGCACTCCTACGAGCAGTACTTC
cdr3_aa: CASSPGRGQGHSYEQYF
cdr3_length: 17
d_call: TRBD1
j_call: TRBJ2-7
clone_size: once
v_call: TRBV5-6

cdr3_nt: TGTGCCAGCAGCCAAGTCGGCAGAACGAAAGAGACCCAGTACTTC
cdr3_aa: CASSQVGRTKETQYF
cdr3_length: 15
d_call: -
j_call: TRBJ2-5
clone_size: -
v_call: TRBV14

cdr3_nt: TGTGCCAGCAGCTCGGGGAGCAATGAGCAGTTCTTC
cdr3_aa: CASSSGSNEQFF
cdr3_length: 12
d_call: -
j_call: TRBJ2-1
clone_size: -
v_call: TRBV7-9

cdr3_nt: TGTGCCAGCAGCAGGGGGCTGACCGGGGAGCTGTTTTTT
cdr3_aa: CASSRGLTGELFF
cdr3_length: 13
d_call: TRBD1
j_call: TRBJ2-2
clone_size: -
v_call: TRBV6-5

cdr3_nt: TGTGCCAGCAGTCTGCGCGGGGTTGGCAATCAGCCCCAGCATTTT
cdr3_aa: CASSLRGVGNQPQHF
cdr3_length: 15
d_call: -
j_call: TRBJ1-5
clone_size: -
v_call: TRBV28

cdr3_nt: TGTGCCAGCAGCCGAGTCCCCGGGGGTTCCTACAATGAGCAGTTCTTC
cdr3_aa: CASSRVPGGSYNEQFF
cdr3_length: 16
d_call: -
j_call: TRBJ2-1
clone_size: -
v_call: TRBV5-5

cdr3_nt: TGTGCCAGCACCGGAACCGACCGAAACTATGGCTACACCTTC
cdr3_aa: CASTGTDRNYGYTF
cdr3_length: 14
d_call: -
j_call: TRBJ1-2
clone_size: -
v_call: TRBV7-9

cdr3_nt: TGTGCCAGCAGCGCCCGTGGGCTAGCGGACCCGTCCTACGAGCAGTACTTC
cdr3_aa: CASSARGLADPSYEQYF
cdr3_length: 17
d_call: TRBD2
j_call: TRBJ2-7
clone_size: -
v_call: TRBV7-9

cdr3_nt: TGTGCCAGCAGCTTTGCGAGGGATGAGCAGTTCTTC
cdr3_aa: CASSFARDEQFF
cdr3_length: 12
d_call: -
j_call: TRBJ2-1
clone_size: -
v_call: TRBV5-4

cdr3_nt: TGCGCCAGCAGCCACTACATGGGACAGGCCTACGAGCAGTACTTC
cdr3_aa: CASSHYMGQAYEQYF
cdr3_length: 15
d_call: TRBD1
j_call: TRBJ2-7
clone_size: -
v_call: TRBV4-1

cdr3_nt: TGTGCCAGCAGCTTGGGGGGGGTAGCCACGGACAGGGATGAGCAGTTCTTC
cdr3_aa: CASSLGGVATDRDEQFF
cdr3_length: 17
d_call: -
j_call: TRBJ2-1
clone_size: -
v_call: TRBV11-2

cdr3_nt: TGTGCCAGCAGGGGCCCCAGAGACAACTACGAGCAGTACTTC
cdr3_aa: CASRGPRDNYEQYF
cdr3_length: 14
d_call: -
j_call: TRBJ2-7
clone_size: -
v_call: TRBV2

cdr3_nt: TGTGCCAGCGGGACAGGGGGCTACACTGAAGCTTTCTTT
cdr3_aa: CASGTGGYTEAFF
cdr3_length: 13
d_call: TRBD1
j_call: TRBJ1-1
clone_size: -
v_call: TRBV6-5